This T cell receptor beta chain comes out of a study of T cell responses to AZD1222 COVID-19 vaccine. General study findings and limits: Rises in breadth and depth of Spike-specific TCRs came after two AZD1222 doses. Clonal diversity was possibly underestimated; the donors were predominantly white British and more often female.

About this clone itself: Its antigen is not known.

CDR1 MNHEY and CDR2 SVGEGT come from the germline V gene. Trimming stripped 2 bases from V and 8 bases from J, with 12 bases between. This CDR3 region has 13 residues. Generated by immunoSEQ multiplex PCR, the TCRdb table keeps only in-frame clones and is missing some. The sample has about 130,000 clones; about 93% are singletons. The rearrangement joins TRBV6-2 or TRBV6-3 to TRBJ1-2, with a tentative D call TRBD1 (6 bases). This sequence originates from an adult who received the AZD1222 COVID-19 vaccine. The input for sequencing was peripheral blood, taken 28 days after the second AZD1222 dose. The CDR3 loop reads CASSYDQGYGYTF. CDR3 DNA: TGTGCCAGCAGTTACGACCAGGGGTACGGCTACACCTTC.